The rows below give T cell receptor beta chains drawn from one sample of a study of blood T cell repertoires in COVID-19. Here immunoSEQ multiplex PCR was the method, and the copy in TCRdb shows in-frame clones only, minus some. Here the sample spans some 220,000 clones, about four fifths being singletons. Sequencing input: peripheral blood. Receptors originate from a woman aged 30 to 39 who had recovered from COVID-19. Both conserved end residues are part of each CDR3. The D gene is left open where the match is weak. Clone size appears in some rows only: once, few, many, or a class for an expanded clone.

TRBJ2-5 - - TRBV29-1 TGCAGCGTTACGGGTCCGGGGGTAGGGGAGACCCAGTACTTC CSVTGPGVGETQYF
TRBJ2-1 TRBD2 - TRBV7-2 TGTGCCAGCAGCCCCCCTAGCGGGGGATACAATGAGCAGTTCTTC CASSPPSGGYNEQFF
TRBJ2-1 - once TRBV10-3 TGTGCCATCAGTCCCGGGACAAGTTTCTACAATGAGCAGTTCTTC CAISPGTSFYNEQFF
TRBJ2-1 TRBD1 - TRBV28 TGTGCCAGCACTCAACCCTGGACAGGGTCCTACAATGAGCAGTTCTTC CASTQPWTGSYNEQFF
TRBJ2-4 TRBD2 - TRBV2 TGTGCCAGCGGGGCTAGCGGGCTAGCCAAAAACATTCAGTACTTC CASGASGLAKNIQYF
TRBJ2-5 TRBD2 - TRBV7-2 TGTGCCAGCAGCCAGATAGCGGGAGTTACCCAGTACTTC CASSQIAGVTQYF
TRBJ2-1 - - TRBV19 TGTGCCAGTAGTATAGTCTCCAGTAGCGCGTACAATGAGCAGTTCTTC CASSIVSSSAYNEQFF
TRBJ1-5 - - TRBV7-9 TGTGCCAGCAGCTCCGCAGGGGCCGATAGCAATCAGCCCCAGCATTTT CASSSAGADSNQPQHF
TRBJ1-4 - - TRBV10-3 TGTGCCATCGGAGGAGGCGAAAAACTGTTTTTT CAIGGGEKLFF
TRBJ1-1 TRBD1 - TRBV11-1 TGTGCCAGCAGCGCGACAGGGGGGGGCACTGAAGCTTTCTTT CASSATGGGTEAFF
TRBJ2-1 TRBD1 - TRBV6-5 TGTGCCAGCAGCCTCGGGACAGGGGTTAACGATGAGCAGTTCTTC CASSLGTGVNDEQFF
TRBJ2-6 - - TRBV6-6 TGTGCCAGCACCATACAGGGTTCTGGGGCCAACGTCCTGACTTTC CASTIQGSGANVLTF
TRBJ1-4 TRBD1 - TRBV3-1/TRBV3-2 TGTGCCAGCAGCCGGGGCACAGGGGCCGGCGATGAAAAACTGTTTTTT CASSRGTGAGDEKLFF
TRBJ1-4 - - TRBV30 TGTGCCTGGAGTGTGGGCAGACATTCAACTAATGAAAAACTGTTTTTT CAWSVGRHSTNEKLFF
TRBJ2-1 - - TRBV18 TGTGCCAGCTCACAAGGGACTGCGCGCGATGAGCAGTTCTTC CASSQGTARDEQFF
TRBJ2-5 TRBD2 - TRBV5-1 TGCGCCAGCAGCGCAGCGGGAGCTGGGGAGACCCAGTACTTC CASSAAGAGETQYF
TRBJ1-1 TRBD1 - TRBV24-1 TGTGCCACCAGTGACCCGGGACAGGGTGAGACTGAAGCTTTCTTT CATSDPGQGETEAFF
TRBJ2-5 TRBD1 once TRBV29-1 TGCAGCGTGGTTAAGACAGGGGCCGAGACCCAGTACTTC CSVVKTGAETQYF
TRBJ1-6 - - TRBV27 TGTGCCAGCAGTTTGGGGCGAAGCTCCTATAATTCACCCCTCCACTTT CASSLGRSSYNSPLHF
TRBJ1-2 - - TRBV2 TGTGCCAGCACCCTGTCGTATGGCTACACCTTC CASTLSYGYTF
TRBJ1-2 TRBD1 - TRBV5-1 TGCGCCAGCAGCTGGAACCTGGACAGGGAATCTGGCTACACCTTC CASSWNLDRESGYTF
TRBJ2-2 - - TRBV18 TGTGCCAGCTCAATACACCCCCCGAACACCGGGGAGCTGTTTTTT CASSIHPPNTGELFF
TRBJ2-1 TRBD1 - TRBV24-1 TGTGCCACCAGTGATGTACCGACAGGGCCCTGGGATGAGCAGTTCTTC CATSDVPTGPWDEQFF
TRBJ2-1 TRBD2 - TRBV6-5 TGTGCCAGCAGTCCGCGGCTAGCGGATGAGCAGTTCTTC CASSPRLADEQFF
TRBJ2-5 TRBD2 - TRBV28 TGTGCCAGCCAAACTCGCTCGGGACTAGTGGGAGAGACCCAGTACTTC CASQTRSGLVGETQYF
TRBJ1-1 - - TRBV9 TGTGCCAGCAGCGTAGTGGCTGACCGGGCTGAAGCTTTCTTT CASSVVADRAEAFF
TRBJ1-6 - once TRBV13 TGTGCCAGCAGCTTTCAGGGTTCACCCCTCCACTTT CASSFQGSPLHF
TRBJ1-2 TRBD1 - TRBV6-6 TGTGCCAGCAGTTGGGACAGGGGCCACCTGGAAGGCTACACCTTC CASSWDRGHLEGYTF